Sequencing of this TCR beta chain was carried out in a study of T cell responses to AZD1222 COVID-19 vaccine. General study points: Baseline seropositives among AZD1222 recipients totaled only five or six. White British ancestry dominated among donors, who included more females, and clonal diversity was possibly underestimated. Per reports, nearly half of all spike-specific TCRs target regions that are unmutated in variants. Recipients of two AZD1222 doses showed rising Spike-specific TCR breadth and depth.

Generated by immunoSEQ multiplex PCR, the TCRdb table keeps only in-frame clones and is missing some. In the table there are more than 80,000 clones, approximately 86% of which are singletons. This CDR3 is 15 amino acids long. Germline V gene sequence: CDR1 SNHLY, CDR2 FYNNEI. Unmatched junction bases numbered 10, after V lost 3 bases and J lost 8 bases. On this clone itself: Its antigen is as yet unknown.

The specimen was peripheral blood, collected on day 0 of MenACWY control vaccination. The sequence was obtained from an adult in good health. The rearrangement uses TRBV2 and TRBJ1-2, with 9 positions matching TRBD1. The CDR3, as DNA: TGTGCCAGCAGTGAGGGGACAGGGACCGTGGGGGGCTACACCTTC. As protein: CASSEGTGTVGGYTF.